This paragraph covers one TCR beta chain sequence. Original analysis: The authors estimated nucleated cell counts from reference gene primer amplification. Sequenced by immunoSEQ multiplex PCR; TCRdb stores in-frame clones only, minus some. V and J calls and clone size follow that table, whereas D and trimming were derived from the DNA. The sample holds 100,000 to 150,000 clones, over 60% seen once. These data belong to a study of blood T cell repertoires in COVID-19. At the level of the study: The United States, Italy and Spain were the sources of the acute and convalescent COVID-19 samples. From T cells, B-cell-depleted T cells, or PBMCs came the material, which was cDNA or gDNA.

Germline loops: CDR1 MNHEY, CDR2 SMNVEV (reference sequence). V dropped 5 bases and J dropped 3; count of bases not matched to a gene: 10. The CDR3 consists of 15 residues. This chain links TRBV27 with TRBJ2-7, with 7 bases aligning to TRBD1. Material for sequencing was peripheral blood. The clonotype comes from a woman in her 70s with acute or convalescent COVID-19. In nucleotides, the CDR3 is TGTGCCAGCAGTCCCCGGACAGGATTATACTACGAGCAGTACTTC. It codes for CASSPRTGLYYEQYF.